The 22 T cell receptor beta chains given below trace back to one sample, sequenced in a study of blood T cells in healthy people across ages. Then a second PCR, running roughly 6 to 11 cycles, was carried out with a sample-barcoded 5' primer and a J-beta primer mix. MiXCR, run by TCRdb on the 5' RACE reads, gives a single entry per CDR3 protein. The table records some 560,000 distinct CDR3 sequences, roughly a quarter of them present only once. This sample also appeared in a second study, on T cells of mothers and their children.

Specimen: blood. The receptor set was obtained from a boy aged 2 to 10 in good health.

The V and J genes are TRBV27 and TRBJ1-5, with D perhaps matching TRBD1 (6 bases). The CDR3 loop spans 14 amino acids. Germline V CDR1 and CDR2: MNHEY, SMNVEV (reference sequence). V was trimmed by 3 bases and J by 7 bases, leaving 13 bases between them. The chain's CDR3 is CASSFTGQGQPQHF. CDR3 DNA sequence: TGTGCCAGCAGTTTCACAGGGCAGGGGCAGCCCCAGCATTTT.

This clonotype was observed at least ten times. CDR3 coding DNA: TGTGCCAGCAGTTCCGTAGGGGGCTCTGGAAACACCATATATTTT. This gives the protein CASSSVGGSGNTIYF. The rearrangement links TRBV6-6 to TRBJ1-3, with D possibly TRBD1 on 6 matching bases. CDR3 length: 15 residues. V was shortened by 4 bases and J by 0 bases, with 10 bases between the two germline ends. Germline assignment: CDR1 MNHNY and CDR2 SVGAGI (reference sequence).

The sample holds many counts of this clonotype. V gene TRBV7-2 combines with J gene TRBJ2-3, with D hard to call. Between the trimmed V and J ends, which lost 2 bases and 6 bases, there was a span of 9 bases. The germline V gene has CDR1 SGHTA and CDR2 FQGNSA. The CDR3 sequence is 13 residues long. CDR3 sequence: CASSLSYTDTQYF. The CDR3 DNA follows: TGTGCCAGCAGCTTATCATACACTGATACGCAGTATTTT.

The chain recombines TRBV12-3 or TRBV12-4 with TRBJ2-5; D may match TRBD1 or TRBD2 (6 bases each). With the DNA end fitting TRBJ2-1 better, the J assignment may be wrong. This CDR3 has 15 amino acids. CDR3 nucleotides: TGTGCCAGCAATCTAGAGGGGGGCGGGAAGAATGAGCAGTTCTTC. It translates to CASNLEGGGKNEQFF.

CDR3 nucleotides: TGTGCCAGCAGCCCACTCGGGGATGGCTACACCTTC. Translation gives CASSPLGDGYTF. The gene calls are TRBV9 and TRBJ1-2; no reliable D call. The CDR3 covers 12 residues. With 4 bases removed from V and 6 bases from J, the gap between germline ends came to 10 bases. From germline, CDR1 is SGDLS and CDR2 YYNGEE.

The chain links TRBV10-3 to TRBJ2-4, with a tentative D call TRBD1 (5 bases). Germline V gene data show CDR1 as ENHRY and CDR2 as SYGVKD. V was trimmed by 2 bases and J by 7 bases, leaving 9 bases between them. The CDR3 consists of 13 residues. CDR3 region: CAISEDRYNIQYF. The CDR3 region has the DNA TGTGCCATCAGTGAGGACAGATACAACATTCAGTACTTC.

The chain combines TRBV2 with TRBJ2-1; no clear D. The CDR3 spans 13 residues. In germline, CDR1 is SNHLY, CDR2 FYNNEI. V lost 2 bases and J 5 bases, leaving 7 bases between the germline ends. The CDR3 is CASSETRNNEQFF. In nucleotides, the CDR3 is TGTGCCAGCAGTGAAACCAGAAACAATGAGCAGTTCTTC. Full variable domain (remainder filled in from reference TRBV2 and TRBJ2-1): EPEVTQTPSHQVTQMGQEVILRCVPISNHLYFYWYRQILGQKVEFLVSFYNNEISEKSEIFDDQFSVERPDGSNFTLKIRSTKLEDSAMYFCASSETRNNEQFFGPGTRLTVL.

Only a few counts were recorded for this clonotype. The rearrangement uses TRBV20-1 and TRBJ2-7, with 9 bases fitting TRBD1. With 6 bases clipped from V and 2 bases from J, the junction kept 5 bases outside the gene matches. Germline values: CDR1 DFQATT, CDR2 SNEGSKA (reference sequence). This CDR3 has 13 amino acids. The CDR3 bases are TGCAGTGCCGAGGGGACAGGGACCTACGAGCAGTACTTC. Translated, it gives CSAEGTGTYEQYF.

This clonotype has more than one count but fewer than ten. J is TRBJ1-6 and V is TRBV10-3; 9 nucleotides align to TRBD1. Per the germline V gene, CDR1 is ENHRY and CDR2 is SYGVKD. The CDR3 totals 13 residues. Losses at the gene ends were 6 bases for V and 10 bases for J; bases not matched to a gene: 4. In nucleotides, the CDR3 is TGTGCCATCAGGACAGGGGGAGGCTCACCCCTCCACTTT. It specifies CAIRTGGGSPLHF.

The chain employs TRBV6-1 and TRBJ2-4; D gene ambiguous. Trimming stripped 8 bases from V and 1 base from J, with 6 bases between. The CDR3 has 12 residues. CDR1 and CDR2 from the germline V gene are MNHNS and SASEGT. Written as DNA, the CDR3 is TGTGCCAGCCCCGGGGCCAAAAACATTCAGTACTTC. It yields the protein CASPGAKNIQYF.

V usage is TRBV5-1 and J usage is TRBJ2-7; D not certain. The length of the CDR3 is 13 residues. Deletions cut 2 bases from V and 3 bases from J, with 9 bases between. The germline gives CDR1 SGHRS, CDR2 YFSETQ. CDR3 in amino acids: CASSLSAIYEQYF. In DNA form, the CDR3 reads TGCGCCAGCAGCTTAAGTGCAATCTACGAGCAGTACTTC.

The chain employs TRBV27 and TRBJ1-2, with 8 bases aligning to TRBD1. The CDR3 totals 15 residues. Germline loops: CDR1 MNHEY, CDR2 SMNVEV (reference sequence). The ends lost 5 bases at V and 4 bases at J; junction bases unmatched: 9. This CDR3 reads CASSPRTGMSYGYTF. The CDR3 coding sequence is TGTGCCAGCAGTCCCAGGACAGGGATGAGCTATGGCTACACCTTC.

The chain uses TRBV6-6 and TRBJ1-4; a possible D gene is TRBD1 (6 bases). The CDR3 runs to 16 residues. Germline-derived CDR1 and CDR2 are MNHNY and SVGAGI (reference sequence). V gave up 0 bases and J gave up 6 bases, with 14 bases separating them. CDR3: CASSYSTGGVHEKLFF. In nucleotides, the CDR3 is TGTGCCAGCAGTTACTCGACCGGGGGCGTCCATGAAAAACTGTTTTTT.

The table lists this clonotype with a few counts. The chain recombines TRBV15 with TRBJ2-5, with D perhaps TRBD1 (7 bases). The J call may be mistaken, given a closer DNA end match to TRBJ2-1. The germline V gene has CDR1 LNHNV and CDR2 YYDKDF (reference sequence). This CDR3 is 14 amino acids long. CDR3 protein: CATSGGDRPNEQFF. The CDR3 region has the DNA TGTGCCACCAGCGGCGGGGACAGACCCAATGAGCAGTTCTTC.

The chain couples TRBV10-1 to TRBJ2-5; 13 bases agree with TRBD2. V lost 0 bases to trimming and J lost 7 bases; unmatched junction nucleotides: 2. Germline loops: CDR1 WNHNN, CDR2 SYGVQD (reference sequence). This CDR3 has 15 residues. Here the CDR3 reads CASSESTSGGSTQYF. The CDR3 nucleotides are TGCGCCAGCAGTGAGTCGACTAGCGGGGGGTCGACCCAGTACTTC.

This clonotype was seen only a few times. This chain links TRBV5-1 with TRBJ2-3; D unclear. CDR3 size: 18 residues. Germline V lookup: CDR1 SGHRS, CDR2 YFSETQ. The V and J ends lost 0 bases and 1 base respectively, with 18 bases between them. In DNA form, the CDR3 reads TGCGCCAGCAGCTTGGGCCGTATTGCACTTCTGGGCACAGATACGCAGTATTTT. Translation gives CASSLGRIALLGTDTQYF. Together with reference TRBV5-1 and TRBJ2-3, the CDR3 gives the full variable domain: KAGVTQTPRYLIKTRGQQVTLSCSPISGHRSVSWYQQTPGQGLQFLFEYFSETQRNKGNFPGRFSGRQFSNSRSEMNVSTLELGDSALYLCASSLGRIALLGTDTQYFGPGTRLTVL.

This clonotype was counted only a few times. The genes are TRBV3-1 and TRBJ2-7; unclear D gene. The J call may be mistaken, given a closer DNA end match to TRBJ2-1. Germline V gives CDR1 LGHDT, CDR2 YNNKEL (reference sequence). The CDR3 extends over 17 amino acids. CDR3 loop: CASSQEFLTQDVNEQFF. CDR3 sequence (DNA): TGTGCCAGCAGCCAAGAATTCCTGACCCAAGACGTAAATGAGCAGTTCTTC.

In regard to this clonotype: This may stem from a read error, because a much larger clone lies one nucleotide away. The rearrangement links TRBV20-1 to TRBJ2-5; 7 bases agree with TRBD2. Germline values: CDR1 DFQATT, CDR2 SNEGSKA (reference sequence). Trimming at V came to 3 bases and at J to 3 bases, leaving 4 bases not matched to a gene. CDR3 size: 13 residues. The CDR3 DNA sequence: TGCAGTGCTAGCGGGGGGACTGAAGAGACCCAGTACTTC. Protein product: CSASGGTEETQYF.

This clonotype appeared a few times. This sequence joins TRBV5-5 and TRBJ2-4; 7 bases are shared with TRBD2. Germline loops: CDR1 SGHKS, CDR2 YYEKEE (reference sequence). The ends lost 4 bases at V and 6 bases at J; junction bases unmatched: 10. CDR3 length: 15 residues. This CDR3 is CASSVEGLSANIQYF. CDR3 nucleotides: TGTGCCAGCAGCGTAGAGGGACTATCGGCAAACATTCAGTACTTC.

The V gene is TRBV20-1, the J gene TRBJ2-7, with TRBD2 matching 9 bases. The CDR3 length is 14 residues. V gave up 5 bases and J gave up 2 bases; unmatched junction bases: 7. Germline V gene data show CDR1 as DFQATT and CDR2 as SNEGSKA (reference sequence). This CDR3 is CSARGLASAYEQYF. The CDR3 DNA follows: TGCAGTGCTCGTGGACTAGCGTCAGCCTACGAGCAGTACTTC.

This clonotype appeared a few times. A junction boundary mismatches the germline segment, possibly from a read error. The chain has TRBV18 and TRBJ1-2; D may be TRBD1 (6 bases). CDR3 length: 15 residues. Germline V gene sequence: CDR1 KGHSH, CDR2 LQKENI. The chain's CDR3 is CASSRGHQANYGYTF. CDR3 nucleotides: TGCGCCAGCTCACGGGGACACCAAGCTAACTATGGCTACACCTTC.

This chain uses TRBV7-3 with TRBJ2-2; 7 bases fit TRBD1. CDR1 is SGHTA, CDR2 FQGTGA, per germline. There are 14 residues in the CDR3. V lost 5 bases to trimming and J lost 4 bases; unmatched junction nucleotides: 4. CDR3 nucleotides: TGTGCCAGCAGCCCACAGGGGCGCACCGGGGAGCTGTTTTTT. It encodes CASSPQGRTGELFF.